The 4 T cell receptor beta chains below come from one sample, sequenced in a study of blood T cell repertoires in COVID-19. Repertoires were generated with immunoSEQ multiplex PCR, while TCRdb's copy carries only in-frame clones and drops some. The sample comprises approximately 140,000 clones, about 85% of which are singletons, and 35% to 40% rests with the top ten. The sample comprised peripheral blood. Receptors were obtained from a human donor in a cohort sampled during active COVID-19.

The chain combines TRBV7-2 with TRBJ2-2; perhaps TRBD1 as D (5 bases). Germline V gene sequence: CDR1 SGHTA, CDR2 FQGNSA. V lost 1 base and J lost 7, with 13 bases in between. The CDR3 spans 15 residues. The CDR3 sequence: CASSLGGTWDGELFF. The CDR3 DNA reads as TGTGCCAGCAGCTTAGGGGGCACCTGGGACGGGGAGCTGTTTTTT.

V and J are TRBV5-6 and TRBJ2-3; a possible D gene is TRBD2 (5 bases). The CDR3 contains 14 residues. The V gene lost 5 bases and the J gene lost 3 bases, with 13 bases spanning the gap. Germline-derived CDR1 and CDR2 are SGHDT and YYEEEE. The CDR3 spells CASRRGVITDTQYF. The CDR3 nucleotides read TGTGCCAGCAGACGGGGTGTAATTACAGATACGCAGTATTTT.

This clone was seen only once. The V gene is TRBV7-9, the J gene TRBJ1-2, with 8 nucleotides matching TRBD1. CDR1 is SEHNR and CDR2 is FQNEAQ in the germline V gene (reference sequence). After removal of 2 bases from V and 8 bases from J, the junction contained 10 bases not matched to a gene. The CDR3 is made up of 15 amino acids. CDR3 DNA sequence: TGTGCCAGCAGCTTATCAGGGGGCGCCGGAGGAGGCTACACCTTC. Translating it yields CASSLSGGAGGGYTF.

Comments on this clone: At the DNA level, this CDR3 is encoded by other sequences in the same sample as well. The chain carries TRBV9 and TRBJ1-2; 10 bases fit TRBD1. Germline CDR1 and CDR2: SGDLS and YYNGEE. The junction had 2 bases not matched to a gene; V was cut back by 3 bases and J by 3 bases. CDR3 size: 14 residues. CDR3 amino acids: CASSAGQGDYGYTF. CDR3 nucleotides: TGTGCCAGCAGCGCCGGACAGGGGGACTATGGCTACACCTTC.